The 17 T cell receptor beta chains given below trace back to one sample, sequenced in a study of blood T cell repertoires in COVID-19. Here immunoSEQ multiplex PCR was the method, and the copy in TCRdb shows in-frame clones only, minus some. This table holds about 190,000 clones, approximately 90% found once. Sequences were obtained from peripheral blood. These receptors came from a woman under 30 who had recovered from COVID-19.

The chain recombines TRBV7-9 with TRBJ1-4; no reliable D call. Trimming removed 0 bases at V and 8 bases at J, with 10 bases between. The CDR3 is 14 amino acids. Per germline, CDR1 SEHNR and CDR2 FQNEAQ (reference sequence). CDR3 nucleotides: TGTGCCAGCAGCTTAGCCGGGATTCGGGAAAAACTGTTTTTT. Protein product: CASSLAGIREKLFF.

The chain links TRBV7-2 to TRBJ1-4; possibly TRBD1 for D (5 bases). Trimming cost V 5 bases and J 0 bases, with 13 bases left between them. The CDR3 is made up of 16 amino acids. The V gene's germline CDR1 is SGHTA and CDR2 FQGNSA. The CDR3 nucleotides read TGTGCCAGCAGCCCCTTCGGGGGAGCAACTAATGAAAAACTGTTTTTT. Its translation: CASSPFGGATNEKLFF.

The rearrangement joins TRBV7-9 to TRBJ2-7, with TRBD1 matching over 7 bases. CDR3 length: 13 amino acids. V lost 3 bases to trimming and J lost 7 bases; unmatched junction nucleotides: 6. Germline V gives CDR1 SEHNR, CDR2 FQNEAQ (reference sequence). The CDR3 sequence is CASSLTGQGEQYV. DNA for the CDR3: TGTGCCAGCAGCTTGACAGGGCAGGGGGAGCAGTACGTC.

CDR3 residues: CASSIRWGQGFDTQYF. The CDR3 coding sequence is TGTGCCAGCAGCATAAGGTGGGGACAGGGGTTCGATACGCAGTATTTT. The rearrangement joins TRBV3-1 (or the pseudogene TRBV3-2) to TRBJ2-3, with 10 bases identical to TRBD1. V shed 5 bases and J 6 bases; nucleotides not matched to a gene: 11. The CDR3 is 16 residues long. Germline V CDR1 and CDR2: LGHDT, YNNKEL (reference sequence).

The chain couples TRBV13 to TRBJ2-5; 7 bases match TRBD2. The CDR3 is 17 amino acids. V lost 0 bases, J lost 4 bases, and 11 bases stayed unmatched. Germline CDR1 and CDR2: PRHDT and FYEKMQ (reference sequence). CDR3 nucleotide sequence: TGTGCCAGCAGCTTAGGCCGGGGTGTCGGGGGGAGAGAGACCCAGTACTTC. Encoded protein: CASSLGRGVGGRETQYF. The whole variable domain, filled in from reference TRBV13 and TRBJ2-5, reads AAGVIQSPRHLIKEKRETATLKCYPIPRHDTVYWYQQGPGQDPQFLISFYEKMQSDKGSIPDRFSAQQFSDYHSELNMSSLELGDSALYFCASSLGRGVGGRETQYFGPGTRLLVL.

The chain has TRBV3-1 (or the pseudogene TRBV3-2) and TRBJ1-1, with D unresolved. Germline CDR1 LGHDT, CDR2 YNNKEL (reference sequence). Trimming shortened V by 2 bases and J by 5 bases, and 12 bases separated the two germline ends. The CDR3 runs 14 residues. The CDR3 here is CASSQTREITEAFF. The CDR3 nucleotides read TGTGCCAGCAGCCAAACAAGGGAGATAACTGAAGCTTTCTTT.

The chain is built from TRBV12-3 or TRBV12-4 and TRBJ2-5, with unresolved D. The better agreement between TRBJ2-7 and the DNA end casts doubt on the J call. The CDR3 contains 13 residues. Here the CDR3 reads CASSLGADYEQYF. CDR3 DNA: TGTGCCAGCAGCCTTGGAGCAGACTACGAGCAGTACTTC.

This clone was found many times. CDR3 bases: TGTGCCAGTAGTACGAAATATAGCTCTGGAAACACCATATATTTT. Protein product: CASSTKYSSGNTIYF. The chain carries TRBV19 and TRBJ1-3; D is uncertain. V lost 4 bases, J lost 0 bases, and 10 bases lay in between. Looked up from germline, CDR1 is LNHDA and CDR2 is SQIVND (reference sequence). This CDR3 region has 15 residues.

This clone has only a few counts. The rearrangement joins TRBV18 to TRBJ1-5, with D possibly matching TRBD1 (5 bases). The germline V and J ends were trimmed by 5 bases and 3 bases, with 11 bases remaining between them. In germline, CDR1 is KGHSH, CDR2 LQKENI. The CDR3 is 14 residues long. As DNA, the CDR3 is TGTGCCAGCTCATGGGAAGGGGTCAATCAGCCCCAGCATTTT. Translating gives CASSWEGVNQPQHF.

The J gene is TRBJ2-2, the V gene TRBV27; 9 nucleotides line up with TRBD1. The CDR3 has 17 amino acids. Per germline, CDR1 MNHEY and CDR2 SMNVEV (reference sequence). Losses at the gene ends were 5 bases for V and 5 bases for J; bases not matched to a gene: 12. CDR3 in DNA: TGTGCCAGCAGTCCCGCCCCACCAGGACAGGGGACCGGGGAGCTGTTTTTT. Protein product: CASSPAPPGQGTGELFF.

The chain recombines TRBV9 with TRBJ2-1, with 11 nucleotides matching TRBD1. Trimming cost V 3 bases and J 7 bases; bases outside gene matches: 6. The V gene's germline CDR1 is SGDLS and CDR2 YYNGEE. The CDR3 consists of 15 residues. Written as DNA, the CDR3 is TGTGCCAGCAGCGCCCGGACAGGGGGCGTGAATGAGCAGTTCTTC. Residues: CASSARTGGVNEQFF.

The chain employs TRBV6-2 or TRBV6-3 and TRBJ2-5; 11 bases align to TRBD2. Germline trimming cut 0 bases from V and 5 bases from J; bases unmatched to any gene: 14. CDR3 length: 19 residues. The germline gives CDR1 MNHEY, CDR2 SVGEGT. CDR3 in amino acids: CASSYSPTSGARGPETQYF. The CDR3 DNA sequence: TGTGCCAGCAGTTACTCCCCGACTAGCGGGGCGAGGGGACCGGAGACCCAGTACTTC.

V and J are TRBV7-2 and TRBJ2-3; D ambiguous. V lost 5 bases, J lost 5 bases, and 8 bases lay in between. The CDR3 totals 12 residues. CDR1 is SGHTA, CDR2 FQGNSA, per germline. CDR3 sequence reads: CASSRYLDTQYF. The DNA for the CDR3 is TGTGCCAGCAGCCGATACTTAGATACGCAGTATTTT.

This clone appeared a few times. The chain couples TRBV19 to TRBJ2-1; 7 positions agree with TRBD2. The length of the CDR3 is 15 residues. The trim removed 5 bases at V and 0 bases at J, leaving 4 bases unmatched. Germline loops: CDR1 LNHDA, CDR2 SQIVND (reference sequence). The CDR3, as DNA: TGTGCCAGTAGTTCGACTAGCAGCTCCTACAATGAGCAGTTCTTC. Protein product: CASSSTSSSYNEQFF.

This clone was found a few times. V usage is TRBV9 and J usage is TRBJ2-1, with TRBD2 identical over 8 bases. This CDR3 region has 16 residues. Trimming took 4 bases from V and 0 from J; bases not matched to a gene: 6. Germline CDR1 reads SGDLS; CDR2 reads YYNGEE. The DNA of the CDR3 is TGTGCCAGCAGCCCCGGGGGGGGTAGCTCCTACAATGAGCAGTTCTTC. Its translation is CASSPGGGSSYNEQFF.

The chain uses TRBV7-9 and TRBJ2-3; 8 nucleotides line up with TRBD2. The V segment lost 5 bases and the J segment 1 base; nucleotides outside the gene matches: 8. The CDR3 length is 16 residues. CDR1 and CDR2 from the germline V gene are SEHNR and FQNEAQ (reference sequence). As DNA, the CDR3 is TGTGCCAGCAGCCCCACGGGGGGGCCCGGCACAGATACGCAGTATTTT. The encoded protein is CASSPTGGPGTDTQYF.

The DNA for the CDR3 is TGCGCCAGCAGCTTGGCCTTAGCGGGGCTTGGGTCGTCAGGAAACACCATATATTTT. Amino acid sequence: CASSLALAGLGSSGNTIYF. This chain links TRBV5-1 with TRBJ1-3; maybe TRBD1 (5 bases). Germline V gene lookup returns CDR1 SGHRS and CDR2 YFSETQ. Trimming left V 0 bases short and J 4 bases short, with 23 bases between. The CDR3 sequence is 19 residues long.